This passage covers 20 T cell receptor beta chains from one sample sequenced in a study of identical twins. MiXCR, applied by TCRdb to the 5' RACE reads, yields one record per CDR3 protein. The sample holds 1.5 million to 2 million distinct CDR3 sequences, roughly a third seen once. The sequenced material came from cord blood. The receptor set was obtained from a newborn girl in good health.

Concerning this clonotype: One junction end does not reproduce the germline sequence, and a read error may be involved. V is TRBV20-1 and J is TRBJ1-2, with D unresolved. There are 15 residues in the CDR3. CDR1 and CDR2 (germline): DFQATT, SNEGSKA (reference sequence). This CDR3 is CSARDPRASPYVYTF. The CDR3 DNA reads TGCAGTGCTAGAGATCCTCGGGCGTCACCCTATGTCTACACCTTC.

The sample holds a few counts of this clonotype. The J gene is TRBJ2-1, the V gene TRBV7-9, with TRBD2 matching over 14 bases. This CDR3 contains 17 residues. Germline loops: CDR1 SEHNR, CDR2 FQNEAQ (reference sequence). After removal of 1 base from V and 8 bases from J, the junction contained 7 bases not matched to a gene. CDR3 sequence reads: CASSLEEGLAGEDEQFF. In DNA, the CDR3 is TGTGCCAGCAGCTTAGAAGAGGGACTAGCGGGAGAGGATGAGCAGTTCTTC.

This clonotype has just one count. J is TRBJ1-5 and V is TRBV6-1; D ambiguous. The length of the CDR3 is 17 residues. V gave up 6 bases and J gave up 3 bases, with 21 bases separating them. In germline, CDR1 is MNHNS, CDR2 SASEGT. Written as DNA, the CDR3 is TGTGCCAGCAGACAACCTCGGAACAGCGTAACCAATCAGCCCCAGCATTTT. Its protein is CASRQPRNSVTNQPQHF.

The rearrangement joins TRBV7-2 to TRBJ1-1, with 9 bases identical to TRBD1. Trimming cost V 5 bases and J 5 bases; bases outside gene matches: 9. The CDR3 spans 15 residues. Germline V gene lookup returns CDR1 SGHTA and CDR2 FQGNSA. CDR3 sequence: CASSLRDRARTEAFF. The CDR3 DNA sequence: TGTGCCAGCAGCCTAAGGGACAGGGCGAGGACTGAAGCTTTCTTT.

This clonotype has just a few counts. The rearrangement uses TRBV10-3 and TRBJ2-7, with D hard to call. CDR3 length: 14 residues. The V and J ends lost 4 bases and 3 bases respectively, with 13 bases between them. In germline, CDR1 is ENHRY, CDR2 SYGVKD. The CDR3 sequence: CAISVSEKIYEQYF. The CDR3 DNA sequence: TGTGCCATCAGTGTCTCGGAGAAGATCTACGAGCAGTACTTC.

J is TRBJ2-5 and V is TRBV5-6; the D gene could be TRBD1 or TRBD2 (6 bases each). Trimming cost V 7 bases and J 11 bases, with 18 bases left between them. This CDR3 comprises 12 residues. Germline V gene lookup returns CDR1 SGHDT and CDR2 YYEEEE. In DNA form, the CDR3 reads TGTGCCAGCCGCGACAGGCGGGATGAGCAGTACTTC. This sequence encodes CASRDRRDEQYF.

This clonotype was picked up a small number of times. V is TRBV4-2 and J is TRBJ2-7, with 10 bases that match TRBD2. The CDR3 extends over 15 amino acids. Germline V gene sequence: CDR1 LGHNA, CDR2 YNFKEQ. V lost 4 bases, J lost 5 bases, and 8 bases stayed unmatched. The CDR3 is CASSRSSGSQDEQYF. The DNA of the CDR3 is TGTGCCAGCAGCCGATCTAGCGGGAGTCAAGACGAGCAGTACTTC.

The J gene is TRBJ2-1, the V gene TRBV28; D gene ambiguous. This CDR3 has 15 amino acids. Trimming pared 4 bases from V and 0 bases from J, leaving 10 bases between. The V gene's germline CDR1 is MDHEN and CDR2 SYDVKM. In DNA form, the CDR3 reads TGTGCCAGCAGTTCTCAATACTTCTCCTACAATGAGCAGTTCTTC. Translation gives CASSSQYFSYNEQFF.

This clonotype was counted a few times. V is TRBV4-1 and J is TRBJ2-3; tentatively, D is TRBD2 (6 bases). Looked up from germline, CDR1 is MGHRA and CDR2 is YSYEKL. The CDR3 is 15 amino acids. Trimming pared 4 bases from V and 3 bases from J, leaving 14 bases between. CDR3 nucleotide sequence: TGCGCCAGCAGCCCGCGGTGGGACTCTACAGATACGCAGTATTTT. It translates to CASSPRWDSTDTQYF.

This chain joins TRBV20-1 and TRBJ2-7, with 7 nucleotides matching TRBD1. This CDR3 is built from 13 residues. In germline, CDR1 is DFQATT, CDR2 SNEGSKA (reference sequence). Trimming took 6 bases from V and 2 from J; bases not matched to a gene: 7. CDR3 sequence: CSAPGGRAYEQYF. The CDR3 DNA is TGCAGTGCGCCAGGGGGTAGGGCCTACGAGCAGTACTTC.

This clonotype was observed a few times. V gene TRBV6-6 combines with J gene TRBJ2-7; TRBD2 matches at 8 bases. The germline V gene has CDR1 MNHNY and CDR2 SVGAGI (reference sequence). V was pared by 5 bases and J by 1 base, with 10 bases of the junction left unmatched. CDR3 length: 16 amino acids. CDR3 coding DNA: TGTGCCAGCAGTGGGCCGAGCGGGAGTCTATCCTACGAGCAGTACTTC. Protein: CASSGPSGSLSYEQYF.

The rearrangement joins TRBV24-1 to TRBJ2-7; tentatively, D is TRBD1 or TRBD2 (5 bases each). This CDR3 has 14 amino acids. Germline values: CDR1 KGHDR, CDR2 SFDVKD. V was pared by 1 base and J by 5 bases, with 11 bases between. The CDR3 coding sequence is TGTGCCACCAGTGATTTCTGGGGACGGCACGAGCAGTACTTC. The encoded protein is CATSDFWGRHEQYF.

The gene calls are TRBV7-9 and TRBJ1-1; D gene unclear. This CDR3 region has 16 residues. Per the germline V gene, CDR1 is SEHNR and CDR2 is FQNEAQ (reference sequence). V lost 3 bases to trimming and J lost 4 bases, with 18 bases between them. The CDR3, as DNA: TGTGCCAGCAGCTTTGGCAGGAAGTGGGAAGGCACTGAAGCTTTCTTT. This translates into CASSFGRKWEGTEAFF.

Concerning this clonotype itself: An end of the junction does not agree with germline; a read error may underlie this. V usage is TRBV4-2 and J usage is TRBJ2-7; D possibly matches TRBD1 or TRBD2 (6 bases each). Gene TRBJ2-1 matches the end of the DNA better, so the J call may be wrong. The CDR3 loop spans 15 amino acids. CDR1 is LGHNA and CDR2 is YNFKEQ in the germline V gene. The CDR3 coding sequence is TGTGCCAGCAGCCCGGGGGCGGAGGTTTACATTGAGCAGTTCTTC. Protein product: CASSPGAEVYIEQFF.

This clonotype was found many times. The V and J genes are TRBV12-3 or TRBV12-4 and TRBJ2-3; 10 bases are shared with TRBD1. This CDR3 region has 16 residues. J lost 1 base, V lost 3 bases, and 4 bases had no gene match. In DNA, the CDR3 is TGTGCCAGCAGTTTCCCCGGGACAGGGGGCACAGATACGCAGTATTTT. It specifies CASSFPGTGGTDTQYF.

This sequence joins TRBV28 and TRBJ1-2, with 9 bases fitting TRBD1. The trim removed 3 bases at V and 2 bases at J, leaving 4 bases unmatched. The CDR3 covers 15 residues. The germline CDR1 and CDR2 sequences are MDHEN and SYDVKM. As DNA, the CDR3 is TGTGCCAGCAGTTTTCCCGACAGGGGGAACTATGGCTACACCTTC. Its protein product is CASSFPDRGNYGYTF.

This clonotype appeared a few times. DNA of the CDR3: TGTGCTAGTGGTTTGACGCCTCCGACAGGGCTAGGCTACGAGCAGTACTTC. Its protein is CASGLTPPTGLGYEQYF. V usage is TRBV12-5 and J usage is TRBJ2-7, with 7 bases matching TRBD1. This CDR3 comprises 17 residues. The V gene end was trimmed by 2 bases and the J gene end by 3 bases; junction bases not matched to a gene: 13. Germline CDR1 reads LGHNT; CDR2 reads FRNRAP.

The chain carries TRBV7-2 and TRBJ2-3, with TRBD2 matching 10 bases. The germline V gene encodes CDR1 SGHTA and CDR2 FQGNSA. J gave up 6 bases and V 2 bases, and 11 bases lay outside the gene matches. There are 17 residues in the CDR3. The CDR3 nucleotides read TGTGCCAGCAGCTTATCGTTTCTAGCGGGAGTGGCGGATACGCAGTATTTT. It encodes CASSLSFLAGVADTQYF.

The V call is TRBV5-1, the J call TRBJ2-1, with TRBD2 matching over 8 bases. Looked up from germline, CDR1 is SGHRS and CDR2 is YFSETQ. V dropped 0 bases and J dropped 4; count of bases not matched to a gene: 9. The CDR3 totals 17 residues. CDR3 protein: CASSLAIRGGPYNEQFF. The CDR3 DNA reads as TGCGCCAGCAGCTTGGCCATCCGGGGGGGCCCGTACAATGAGCAGTTCTTC. Full variable domain (outside the CDR3, taken from reference TRBV5-1 and TRBJ2-1): KAGVTQTPRYLIKTRGQQVTLSCSPISGHRSVSWYQQTPGQGLQFLFEYFSETQRNKGNFPGRFSGRQFSNSRSEMNVSTLELGDSALYLCASSLAIRGGPYNEQFFGPGTRLTVL.

The chain combines TRBV5-1 with TRBJ2-7, with TRBD1 matching over 10 bases. The CDR3 has 15 residues. The junction had 6 bases not matched to a gene; V was cut back by 4 bases and J by 2 bases. Germline V gene sequence: CDR1 SGHRS, CDR2 YFSETQ. DNA of the CDR3: TGCGCCAGCAGCCGCTGGGACAGGGGAACCTACGAGCAGTACTTC. As protein: CASSRWDRGTYEQYF.